The T cell receptor beta chain described here comes from a study of graft-versus-host responses after intestinal transplantation. Study results and limitations: Early post-transplant falls in HvG clones accompanied the peak levels of circulating GvH clones.

This CDR3 contains 16 residues. The data were produced by immunoSEQ multiplex PCR, yet TCRdb's version contains in-frame clones alone and is incomplete. Here the sample spans approximately 70,000 clones, roughly 92% being singletons. With respect to this clone: Its target is unknown.

The sample here was bone marrow, taken approximately 100 weeks after intestinal transplantation. This chain links TRBV7-5 with TRBJ1-4; the table's D call, TRBD1, has no DNA check behind it. TRBV7-5 has pseudogene status. The clonotype comes from a human patient who received an intestinal transplant, so some T cells may come from the graft donor. The CDR3 DNA reads as TGTGTCAGAAGCTTAGGAGGAGGGGGCCGTAATGAAAAACTGTTTTTT. It codes for CVRSLGGGGRNEKLFF.